This T cell receptor beta chain was obtained from a study of T-cell reconstitution after alpha-beta-depleted transplantation in children. The study, taken as a whole, reports: In patients about two months after transplant, alpha-beta T cells reportedly arose from several hundred expanded graft clones. Recipient T cells and thymic progenitors that survived were the source of the high TCRbeta diversity seen at day 60 in some patients. T-cell counts and diversity at one year post-transplant came mainly from newly produced T cells.

This clonotype showed up many times. Its antigen is still unknown. The library targeted TCRbeta and was prepared with unique molecular identifiers. MiXCR, run by TCRdb on the PCR reads, gives a single entry per CDR3 protein. The profile covers tens of thousands of distinct CDR3 sequences, with around 4.7% appearing a single time and approximately 20% taken by the ten largest. Trimming removed 0 bases from V and 5 bases from J, with 12 bases in between. The CDR3 length is 14 residues. The germline V gene encodes CDR1 SGHRS and CDR2 YFSETQ. The origin of this receptor is a boy younger than two who had a stem cell transplant for acute myeloid leukemia, so the T cells may come from the graft donor. Sample: PBMCs, mostly from graft donor cells, taken 180 days after TCRalphabeta/CD19-depleted stem cell transplant. This chain links TRBV5-1 with TRBJ2-7; a possible D gene is TRBD1 (7 bases). The CDR3 nucleotides are TGCGCCAGCAGCTTGGGGGGGGACAGAAACGAGCAGTACTTC. Translated: CASSLGGDRNEQYF.